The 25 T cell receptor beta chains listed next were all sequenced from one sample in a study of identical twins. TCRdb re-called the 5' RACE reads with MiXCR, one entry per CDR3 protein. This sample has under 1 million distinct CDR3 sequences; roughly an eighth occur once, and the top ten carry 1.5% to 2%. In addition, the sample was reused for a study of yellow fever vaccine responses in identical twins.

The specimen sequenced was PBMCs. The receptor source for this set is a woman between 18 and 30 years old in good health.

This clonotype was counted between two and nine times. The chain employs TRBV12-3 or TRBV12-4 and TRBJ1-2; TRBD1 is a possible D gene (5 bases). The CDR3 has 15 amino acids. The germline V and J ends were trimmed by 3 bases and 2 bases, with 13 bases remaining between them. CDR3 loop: CASSFRGGRNYGYTF. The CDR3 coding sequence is TGTGCCAGCAGTTTTCGCGGGGGGAGGAACTATGGCTACACCTTC.

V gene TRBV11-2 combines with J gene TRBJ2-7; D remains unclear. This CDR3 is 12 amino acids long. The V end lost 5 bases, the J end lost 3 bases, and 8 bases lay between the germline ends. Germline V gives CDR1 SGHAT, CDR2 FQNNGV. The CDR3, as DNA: TGTGCCAGCAGCGGCCGGAACTACGAGCAGTACTTC. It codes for CASSGRNYEQYF.

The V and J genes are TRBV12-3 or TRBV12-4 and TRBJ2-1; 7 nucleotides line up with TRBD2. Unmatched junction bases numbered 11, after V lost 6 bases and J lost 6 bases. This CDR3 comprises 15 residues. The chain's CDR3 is CASRPGGEFVNEQFF. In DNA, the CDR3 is TGTGCCAGCAGACCGGGGGGAGAGTTCGTCAATGAGCAGTTCTTC.

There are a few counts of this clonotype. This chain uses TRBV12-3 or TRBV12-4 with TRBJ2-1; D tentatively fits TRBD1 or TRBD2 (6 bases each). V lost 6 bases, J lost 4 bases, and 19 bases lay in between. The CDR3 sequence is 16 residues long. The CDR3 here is CASSPEGGVFYNEQFF. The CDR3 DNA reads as TGTGCCAGCAGCCCCGAGGGGGGAGTATTTTACAATGAGCAGTTCTTC.

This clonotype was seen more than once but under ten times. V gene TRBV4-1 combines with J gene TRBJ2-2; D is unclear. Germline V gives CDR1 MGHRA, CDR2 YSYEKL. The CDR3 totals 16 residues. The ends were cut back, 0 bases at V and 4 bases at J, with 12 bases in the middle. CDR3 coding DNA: TGCGCCAGCAGCCAAGATTTTACTACCTCCACCGGGGAGCTGTTTTTT. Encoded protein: CASSQDFTTSTGELFF.

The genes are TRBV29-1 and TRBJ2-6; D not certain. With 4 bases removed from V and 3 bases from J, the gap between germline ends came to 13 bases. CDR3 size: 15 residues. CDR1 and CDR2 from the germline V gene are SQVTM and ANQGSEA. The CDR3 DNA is TGCAGCGTTGGTCTCCCGTCTGATGGGGCCAACGTCCTGACTTTC. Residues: CSVGLPSDGANVLTF.

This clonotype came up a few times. CDR3 loop: CASSLTQGAQETQYF. The CDR3 DNA is TGTGCCAGCAGTTTAACACAGGGGGCCCAAGAGACCCAGTACTTC. The V and J genes are TRBV28 and TRBJ2-5; 9 positions match TRBD1. Germline CDR1 reads MDHEN; CDR2 reads SYDVKM. J lost 1 base, V lost 2 bases, and 2 bases had no gene match. The CDR3 runs 15 residues.

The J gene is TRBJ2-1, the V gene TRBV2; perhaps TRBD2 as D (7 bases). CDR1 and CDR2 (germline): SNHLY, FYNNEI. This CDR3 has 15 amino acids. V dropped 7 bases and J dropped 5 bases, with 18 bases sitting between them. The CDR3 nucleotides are TGTGCCAGCAACGCAAGGGGGGGTCTTAACAATGAGCAGTTCTTC. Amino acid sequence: CASNARGGLNNEQFF. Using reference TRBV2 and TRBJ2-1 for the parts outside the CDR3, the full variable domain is EPEVTQTPSHQVTQMGQEVILRCVPISNHLYFYWYRQILGQKVEFLVSFYNNEISEKSEIFDDQFSVERPDGSNFTLKIRSTKLEDSAMYFCASNARGGLNNEQFFGPGTRLTVL.

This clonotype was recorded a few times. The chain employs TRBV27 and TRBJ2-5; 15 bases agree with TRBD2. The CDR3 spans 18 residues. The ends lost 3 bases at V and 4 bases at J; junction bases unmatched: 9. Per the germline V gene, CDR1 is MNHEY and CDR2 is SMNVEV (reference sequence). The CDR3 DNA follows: TGTGCCAGCAGTTTGGGACTAGCGGGGGGTCAGCGGTCAGAGACCCAGTACTTC. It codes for CASSLGLAGGQRSETQYF.

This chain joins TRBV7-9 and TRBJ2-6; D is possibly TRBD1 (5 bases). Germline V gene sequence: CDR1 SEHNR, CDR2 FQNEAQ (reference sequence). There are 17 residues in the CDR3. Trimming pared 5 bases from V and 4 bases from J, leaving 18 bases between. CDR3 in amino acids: CASSVPQGWAGANVLTF. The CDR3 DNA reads TGTGCCAGCAGCGTACCCCAGGGATGGGCAGGGGCCAACGTCCTGACTTTC.

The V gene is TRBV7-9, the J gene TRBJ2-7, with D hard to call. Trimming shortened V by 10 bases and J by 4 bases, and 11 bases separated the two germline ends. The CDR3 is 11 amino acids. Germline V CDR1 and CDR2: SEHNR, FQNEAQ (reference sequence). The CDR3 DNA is TGTGCCACCGAACCCGTATACGAGCAGTACTTC. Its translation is CATEPVYEQYF. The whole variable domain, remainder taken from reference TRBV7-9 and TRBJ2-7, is DTGVSQNPRHKITKRGQNVTFRCDPISEHNRLYWYRQTLGQGPEFLTYFQNEAQLEKSRLLSDRFSAERPKGSFSTLEIQRTEQGDSAMYLCATEPVYEQYFGPGTRLTVT.

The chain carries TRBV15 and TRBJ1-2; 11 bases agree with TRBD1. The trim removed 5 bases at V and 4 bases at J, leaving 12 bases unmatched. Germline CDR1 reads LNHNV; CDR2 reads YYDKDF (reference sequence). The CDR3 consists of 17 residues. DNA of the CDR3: TGTGCCACCAGCGGCGGACAGGGGGCAACGCGTATCTATGGCTACACCTTC. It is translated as CATSGGQGATRIYGYTF.

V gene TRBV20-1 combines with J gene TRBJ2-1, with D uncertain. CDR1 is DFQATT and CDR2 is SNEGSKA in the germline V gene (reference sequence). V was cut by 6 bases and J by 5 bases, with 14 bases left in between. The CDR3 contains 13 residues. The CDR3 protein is CSAPDLLNNEQFF. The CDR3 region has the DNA TGCAGTGCCCCCGACCTCCTTAACAATGAGCAGTTCTTC.

The CDR3 region has the DNA TGTGCCAGCAGCACCCGAAGGGGGGCCCAGCATTTT. This sequence encodes CASSTRRGAQHF. This sequence joins TRBV11-2 and TRBJ1-5, with D possibly being TRBD1 (6 bases). Germline V gives CDR1 SGHAT, CDR2 FQNNGV. The CDR3 covers 12 residues. The V end was cut by 5 bases, the J end by 11 bases, with 13 bases between.

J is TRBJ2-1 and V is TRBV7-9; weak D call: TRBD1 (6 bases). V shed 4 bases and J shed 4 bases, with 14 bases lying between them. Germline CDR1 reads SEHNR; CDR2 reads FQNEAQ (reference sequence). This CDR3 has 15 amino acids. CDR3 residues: CASSSDSHGYNEQFF. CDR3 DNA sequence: TGTGCCAGCAGCTCGGACAGCCATGGGTACAATGAGCAGTTCTTC.

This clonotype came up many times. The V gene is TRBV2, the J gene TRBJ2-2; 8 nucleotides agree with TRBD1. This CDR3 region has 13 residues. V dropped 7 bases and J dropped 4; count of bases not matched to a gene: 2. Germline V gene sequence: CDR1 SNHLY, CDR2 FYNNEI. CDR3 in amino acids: CASKGQATGELFF. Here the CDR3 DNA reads TGTGCCAGCAAGGGACAGGCCACCGGGGAGCTGTTTTTT.

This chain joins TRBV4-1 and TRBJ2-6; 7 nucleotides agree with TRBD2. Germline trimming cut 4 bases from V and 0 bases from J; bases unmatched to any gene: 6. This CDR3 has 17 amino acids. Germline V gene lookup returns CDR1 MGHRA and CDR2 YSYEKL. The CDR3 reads CASSRGTTSSGANVLTF. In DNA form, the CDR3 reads TGCGCCAGCAGCCGCGGGACTACCAGCTCTGGGGCCAACGTCCTGACTTTC.

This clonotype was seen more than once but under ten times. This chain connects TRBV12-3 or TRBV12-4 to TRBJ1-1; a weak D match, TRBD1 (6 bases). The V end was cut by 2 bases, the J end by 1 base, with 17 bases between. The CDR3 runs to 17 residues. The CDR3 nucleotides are TGTGCCAGCAGTTTACCCGGATGGGGGGCCCAGAACACTGAAGCTTTCTTT. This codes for CASSLPGWGAQNTEAFF.

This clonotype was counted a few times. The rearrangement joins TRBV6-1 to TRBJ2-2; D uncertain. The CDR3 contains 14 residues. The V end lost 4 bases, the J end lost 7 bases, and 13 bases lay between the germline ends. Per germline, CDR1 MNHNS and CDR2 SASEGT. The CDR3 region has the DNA TGTGCCAGCAGTGGACGCCACATCGGCGGGGAGCTGTTTTTT. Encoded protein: CASSGRHIGGELFF.

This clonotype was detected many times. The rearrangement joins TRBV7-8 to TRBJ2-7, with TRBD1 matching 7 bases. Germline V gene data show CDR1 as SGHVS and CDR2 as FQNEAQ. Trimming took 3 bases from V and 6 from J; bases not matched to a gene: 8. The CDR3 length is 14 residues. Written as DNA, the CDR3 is TGTGCCAGCAGCTTGGGGCAGGGGGTAGGCGAGCAGTACGTC. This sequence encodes CASSLGQGVGEQYV.

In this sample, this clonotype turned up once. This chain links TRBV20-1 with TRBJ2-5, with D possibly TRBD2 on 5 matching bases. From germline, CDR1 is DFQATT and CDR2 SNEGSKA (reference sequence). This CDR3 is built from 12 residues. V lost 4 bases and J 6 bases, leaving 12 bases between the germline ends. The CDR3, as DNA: TGCAGTGCTACGGACTTGAGCCAGACCCAGTACTTC. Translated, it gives CSATDLSQTQYF.

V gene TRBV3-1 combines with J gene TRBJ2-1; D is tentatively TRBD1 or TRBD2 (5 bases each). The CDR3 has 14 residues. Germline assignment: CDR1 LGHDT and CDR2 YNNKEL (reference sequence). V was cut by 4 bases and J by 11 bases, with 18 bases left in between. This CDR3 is CASSLGAPSGKQFF. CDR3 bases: TGTGCCAGCAGCCTCGGGGCCCCGAGTGGGAAGCAGTTCTTC.

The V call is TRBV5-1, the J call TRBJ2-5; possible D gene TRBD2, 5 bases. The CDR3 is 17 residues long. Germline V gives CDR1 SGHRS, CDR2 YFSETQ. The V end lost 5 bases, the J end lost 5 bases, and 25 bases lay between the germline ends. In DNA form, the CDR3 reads TGCGCCAGCAGGCGCCATCTTGAGGGTCAGGAAACGGAGACCCAGTACTTC. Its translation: CASRRHLEGQETETQYF. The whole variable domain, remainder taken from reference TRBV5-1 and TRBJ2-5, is KAGVTQTPRYLIKTRGQQVTLSCSPISGHRSVSWYQQTPGQGLQFLFEYFSETQRNKGNFPGRFSGRQFSNSRSEMNVSTLELGDSALYLCASRRHLEGQETETQYFGPGTRLLVL.

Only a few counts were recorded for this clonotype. In nucleotides, the CDR3 is TGTGCCAGCAGTGAATACCGGGAGGGGTACGAGCAGTACTTC. This encodes CASSEYREGYEQYF. The V and J genes are TRBV2 and TRBJ2-7; 8 bases match TRBD2. V shed 2 bases, J shed 4 bases, and the junction held 4 bases outside the gene matches. The germline V gene encodes CDR1 SNHLY and CDR2 FYNNEI. The CDR3 runs 14 residues.

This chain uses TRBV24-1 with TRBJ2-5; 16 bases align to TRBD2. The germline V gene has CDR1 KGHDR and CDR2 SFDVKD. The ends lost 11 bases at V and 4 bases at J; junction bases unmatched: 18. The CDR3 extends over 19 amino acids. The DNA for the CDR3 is TGTGCCAACGGGAAAATGGGACTAGCGGGAGGGCCGACTCGAGAGACCCAGTACTTC. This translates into CANGKMGLAGGPTRETQYF.